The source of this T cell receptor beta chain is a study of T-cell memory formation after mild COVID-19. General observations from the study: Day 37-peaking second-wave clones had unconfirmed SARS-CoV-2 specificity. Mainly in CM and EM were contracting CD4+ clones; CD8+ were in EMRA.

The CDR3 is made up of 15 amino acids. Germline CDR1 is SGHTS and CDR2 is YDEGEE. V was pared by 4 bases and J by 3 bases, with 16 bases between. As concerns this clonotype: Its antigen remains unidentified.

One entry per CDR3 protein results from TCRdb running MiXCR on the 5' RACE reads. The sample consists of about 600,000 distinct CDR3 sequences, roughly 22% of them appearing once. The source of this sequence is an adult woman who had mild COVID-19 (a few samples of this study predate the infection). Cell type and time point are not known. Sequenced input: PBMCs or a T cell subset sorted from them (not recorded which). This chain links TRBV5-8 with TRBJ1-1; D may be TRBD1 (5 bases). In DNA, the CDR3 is TGTGCCAGCAGCCCGGGGCGATGGGCGGACACTGAAGCTTTCTTT. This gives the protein CASSPGRWADTEAFF.